This TCR beta chain derives from a study of response to subunit inactivated influenza vaccine. Study conclusions and caveats: That few new T cells are recruited by each seasonal influenza vaccination was the authors' suggestion.

TCRdb reanalysed the RT-PCR reads using MiXCR and keeps one entry per CDR3 protein. The sample gives hundreds of thousands of distinct CDR3 sequences, approximately 15% of which show up once; around 7.3% is in the top ten. Comments on this clonotype: Its specificity is unknown.

Losses at the gene ends were 4 bases for V and 2 bases for J; bases not matched to a gene: 6. The CDR3 is made up of 15 amino acids. CDR1 is KGHSH and CDR2 is LQKENI in the germline V gene. The sample here was PBMCs from blood, taken 14 to 15 days before vaccination. V usage is TRBV18 and J usage is TRBJ2-5, with 8 positions matching TRBD1. This TCR came from a man aged 45-65 years who received an inactivated influenza vaccine. The CDR3 sequence: CASSRYGTGQETQYF. The DNA of the CDR3 is TGTGCCAGCTCACGATACGGGACAGGACAAGAGACCCAGTACTTC.